This is a list of T cell receptor beta chains from one sample in a study of blood T cell repertoires in COVID-19. Here immunoSEQ multiplex PCR was the method, and the copy in TCRdb shows in-frame clones only, minus some. The sample records roughly 260,000 clones, 87% being singletons. The sample comprised peripheral blood. These receptors all come from a woman aged 50 to 60 who had recovered from COVID-19. CDR3s include the opening cysteine and the closing phenylalanine or tryptophan. A D gene is named only where the DNA matches it firmly. The size entry is marked missing in some rows and otherwise reads once, few, many or a size class.

j_call v_call clone_size d_call cdr3_nt cdr3_aa
TRBJ1-5 TRBV7-3 . . TGTGCCAGCAGCCCCGACAGTAATCAGCCCCAGCATTTT CASSPDSNQPQHF
TRBJ2-7 TRBV9 . TRBD1 TGTGCCAGCAGCGTCGCCGACAGGGAGTCCTACGAGCAGTACTTC CASSVADRESYEQYF
TRBJ2-5 TRBV5-1 . . TGCGCCAGCAGCTTGGCCCGCAGGGAAGAGACCCAGTACTTC CASSLARREETQYF
TRBJ2-5 TRBV14 . . TGTGCCAGCAGCCAAGTCTTGAGGTCGGAGACCCAGTACTTC CASSQVLRSETQYF
TRBJ1-5 TRBV12-3/TRBV12-4 . . TGTGCCAGCAGTACTCGCAATCAGCCCCAGCATTTT CASSTRNQPQHF
TRBJ1-5 TRBV28 . . TGTGCCACCAGGGCACAGTTCAATCAGCCCCAGCATTTT CATRAQFNQPQHF
TRBJ1-5 TRBV7-8 few . TGTGCCAGCAGCTTAGCCCGGACATCCCAGATCAATCAGCCCCAGCATTTT CASSLARTSQINQPQHF
TRBJ1-1 TRBV6-5 . . TGTGCCAGCAGCCTCGGACACCCCGAACGTGGAGCTTTCTTT CASSLGHPERGAFF
TRBJ1-4 TRBV5-4 . TRBD1 TGTGCCAGCAGCGAAGGGGGCGATATTCAAAAACTGTTTTTT CASSEGGDIQKLFF
TRBJ2-1 TRBV6-5 once TRBD2 TGTGCCAGCAGTTACGGCGGGAGCTCCTACAATGAGCAGTTCTTC CASSYGGSSYNEQFF
TRBJ1-2 TRBV7-9 . . TGTGCCAGCAGCCAACCACTCGACAGGCCTGGTGTGAATGGCTACACCTTC CASSQPLDRPGVNGYTF
TRBJ1-4 TRBV5-1 . TRBD1 TGCGCCAGCAGCTTTAGGACAGGGCGGGATGAAAAACTGTTTTTT CASSFRTGRDEKLFF
TRBJ1-1 TRBV29-1 . . TGCAGCGTTCTCAGGGGTCTAGAAGCTTTCTTT CSVLRGLEAFF
TRBJ1-5 TRBV27 few . TGTGCCAGTAACCCCTCGGGGGGGTTGGGTCAGCCCCAGCATTTT CASNPSGGLGQPQHF
TRBJ2-1 TRBV27 . . TGTGCCAGCACACTTCGGAGGGGAGGAGAGCAGTTCTTC CASTLRRGGEQFF
TRBJ2-3 TRBV30 . TRBD1 TGTGCCTGGAGTGTACAGGGGGCAGGAGATACGCAGTATTTT CAWSVQGAGDTQYF
TRBJ2-7 TRBV18 . . TGTGCCAGCTCACCTGGGCAACGGATCTACGAGCAGTACTTC CASSPGQRIYEQYF
TRBJ1-5 TRBV6-5 . . TGTGCCAGCAGTTATGACTGGACTGGTAGCAATCAGCCCCAGCATTTT CASSYDWTGSNQPQHF
TRBJ2-2 TRBV7-3 . . TGTGCCAGCAGCTTGAAGCGCACCGGGGAGCTGTTTTTT CASSLKRTGELFF
TRBJ2-2 TRBV19 . TRBD1 TGTGCCAGTAGTATGAGGGGAAGGGGGCGGACCGGGGAGCTGTTTTTT CASSMRGRGRTGELFF
TRBJ1-2 TRBV29-1 . . TGCAGCGCATCACAGGGAGCTAACTATGGCTACACCTTC CSASQGANYGYTF
TRBJ2-7 TRBV30 . . TGTGCCTGGAGTGTACGTGCGGGGGAGCAGTACTTC CAWSVRAGEQYF
TRBJ1-2 TRBV19 . . TGTGCCAGTTCGAAAACAGGGAGCTATGGCTACACCTTC CASSKTGSYGYTF
TRBJ2-7 TRBV5-5 . TRBD1 TGTGCCAGCAGCTCGGCAGGGACAGGGAGCTACGAGCAGTACTTC CASSSAGTGSYEQYF
TRBJ2-7 TRBV18 . TRBD2 TGTGCCAGCTCACCACCGAATCTAGCGGGGGGCTACGAGCAGTACTTC CASSPPNLAGGYEQYF
TRBJ2-5 TRBV3-1/TRBV3-2 . . TGTGCCAGCAGCCAAGAAGGACAATTTTTAGGAGAGACCCAGTACTTC CASSQEGQFLGETQYF
TRBJ1-5 TRBV4-1 . . TGCGCCAGCAGCCCCCAGACAGGCGTAAATCAGCCCCAGCATTTT CASSPQTGVNQPQHF
TRBJ2-3 TRBV29-1 . . TGCAGCGTGCGGCAGGGGAACACAGATACGCAGTATTTT CSVRQGNTDTQYF
TRBJ1-1 TRBV5-1 . TRBD1 TGCGCCAGCAGCTTGGCCCGGGACAGCTATAACACTGAAGCTTTCTTT CASSLARDSYNTEAFF
TRBJ2-7 TRBV28 . . TGTGCCAGCAGTACACAGGGTTACGAGCAGTACTTC CASSTQGYEQYF
TRBJ2-7 TRBV4-2 . TRBD1 TGTGCCAGCAGCCAAAGGACAGGTCTCTACGAGCAGTACTTC CASSQRTGLYEQYF
TRBJ2-7 TRBV21-1 . . TGTGCCAGCAGCAGGGCGGGGCCCTACGAGCAGTACTTC CASSRAGPYEQYF
TRBJ2-5 TRBV7-2 once TRBD2 TGTGCCAGCAGCGACAAAGGGACTAGCGGAGAAGAGACCCAGTACTTC CASSDKGTSGEETQYF
TRBJ2-3 TRBV6-2/TRBV6-3 . . TGTGCCAGCAGTTACGGGGGCGCGCGCACAGATACGCAGTATTTT CASSYGGARTDTQYF
TRBJ1-4 TRBV5-1 . TRBD1 TGCGCCAGCAGCTCGACAGGGGGTTCAACTAATGAAAAACTGTTTTTT CASSSTGGSTNEKLFF
TRBJ2-3 TRBV21-1 . . TGTGCCAGCAGCAAAGAAAGTCCTAGCGGGGGGGCCAAAGATACGCAGTATTTT CASSKESPSGGAKDTQYF
TRBJ1-2 TRBV7-8 . . TGTGCCAGCAGCTTAGGGACAGCCAGTAACTATGGCTACACCTTC CASSLGTASNYGYTF
TRBJ1-2 TRBV5-6 once . TGTGCCAGCAGCTTGGAAAGGGGGTTAGTCTATGGCTACACCTTC CASSLERGLVYGYTF
TRBJ1-3 TRBV30 . TRBD1 TGTGCCTGGAGACAGGGGGCCACTGGAAACACCATATATTTT CAWRQGATGNTIYF
TRBJ1-1 TRBV6-6 few . TGTGCCAGCAGTCGAAGCGAGGCAGAACTGGGTACTGAAGCTTTCTTT CASSRSEAELGTEAFF
TRBJ2-3 TRBV4-1 . TRBD2 TGCGCCAGCAGCCAGGCGGGACTAGCGGGGGGTGGAGATACGCAGTATTTT CASSQAGLAGGGDTQYF
TRBJ1-3 TRBV11-2 . TRBD1 TGTGCCAGCAGCGCAGACAGGGCTGGAAACACCATATATTTT CASSADRAGNTIYF
TRBJ1-2 TRBV28 few TRBD1 TGTGCCAGCAGCCTCACAGGGGCCTATGGCTACACCTTC CASSLTGAYGYTF
TRBJ2-5 TRBV7-3 . . TGTGCCAGCAGCTCCGTCGGTTTGGAGACCCAGTACTTC CASSSVGLETQYF